This T cell receptor beta chain comes out of a study of low-dose radiotherapy and immunotherapy resistance in tumors. Across the study: The 200 mg/m2 dose of intravenous cyclophosphamide was given every two weeks, one day before radiation and immunotherapy.

This clonotype was counted ten times or more. In germline, CDR1 is DFQATT, CDR2 SNEGSKA (reference sequence). The CDR3 has 13 residues. V shed 8 bases and J shed 0 bases, with 10 bases lying between them. With TRAV- and TRBV-specific primers, first-strand cDNA was made, covering the alpha and beta chains. Amplification of TCRs used a constant-region primer and V-primer adapter for about 18 PCR cycles. Isolated mRNA underwent amplification by in vitro transcription. TCRdb processed the reads anew with MiXCR; each CDR3 protein has one entry. The profile shows around 90,000 distinct CDR3 sequences, 18% of them singletons. Time point denoted: before trial treatment.

The rearrangement links TRBV20-1 to TRBJ1-4; D unclear. This receptor was identified in a male donor with prostate cancer. The sample in question was PBMCs, obtained before treatment. As DNA, the CDR3 is TGCAGTCCCTATCGGGCAACTAATGAAAAACTGTTTTTT. Protein: CSPYRATNEKLFF.